A single sample is the source of the 17 T cell receptor beta chains below, sequenced in a study of early T cells in non-severe SARS-CoV-2 infection (dated by TCRdb to the early 2020s). To prepare the library, 5' RACE was applied. The instrument was a NextSeq 500. TCRdb cleaned the public reads at Q25 with fastp, built clones with MiXCR and kept in-frame beta chains. Every entry covers one CDR3 protein and lists the most common genes and DNA from its rows. This sample lists approximately 97,000 distinct CDR3 sequences; 9.5% to 12% were detected once. Of the sample, around 4.7% falls within the top ten clones. The sequences come from whole blood, collected at baseline. The receptors originated from an adult who was a healthcare worker with PCR-confirmed SARS-CoV-2 infection or an uninfected control (not recorded which).

The V gene is TRBV20-1, the J gene TRBJ1-6; D is unresolved. V shed 2 bases and J shed 8 bases, with 7 bases lying between them. This CDR3 spans 12 amino acids. Per germline, CDR1 DFQATT and CDR2 SNEGSKA (reference sequence). Here the CDR3 reads CSARTSDSPLHF. The DNA for the CDR3 is TGCAGTGCTAGAACCTCCGATTCACCCCTCCACTTT.

The DNA of the CDR3 is TGTGCCAGCAGTTTACGCGAGACGGGTGAAAAACTGTTTTTT. As protein: CASSLRETGEKLFF. The J gene is TRBJ1-4, the V gene TRBV27; D unresolved. Trimming removed 2 bases from V and 7 bases from J, with 11 bases in between. CDR3 length equals 14 residues. CDR1 and CDR2 (germline): MNHEY, SMNVEV (reference sequence).

This clonotype was observed many times. The chain links TRBV12-3 or TRBV12-4 to TRBJ2-2; D is undetermined. The CDR3 has 15 residues. V was shortened by 2 bases and J by 7 bases, with 14 bases between the two germline ends. The CDR3 region is CASSLSPRVDGELFF. CDR3 coding DNA: TGTGCCAGCAGTTTATCCCCCCGAGTTGACGGGGAGCTGTTTTTT.

The sample holds many counts of this clonotype. The J gene is TRBJ2-2, the V gene TRBV2, with a tentative D call TRBD1 (6 bases). With 5 bases removed from V and 0 bases from J, the gap between germline ends came to 16 bases. The CDR3 has 17 amino acids. The germline V gene has CDR1 SNHLY and CDR2 FYNNEI. CDR3 residues: CASSLPWTASNTGELFF. The CDR3 coding sequence is TGTGCCAGCAGTCTCCCCTGGACAGCCTCGAACACCGGGGAGCTGTTTTTT.

This clonotype was counted many times. The chain links TRBV6-2 or TRBV6-3 to TRBJ1-5, with D possibly matching TRBD1 (5 bases). The CDR3 consists of 14 residues. In germline, CDR1 is MNHEY, CDR2 SVGEGT. The V and J ends lost 6 bases and 3 bases respectively, with 12 bases between them. The CDR3 spells CASRSSGNNQPQHF. The CDR3 region has the DNA TGTGCCAGCAGGTCCTCAGGGAACAATCAGCCCCAGCATTTT.

In its sample, this clonotype was seen a few times. V gene TRBV29-1 combines with J gene TRBJ1-1; unclear D gene. V was pared by 2 bases and J by 1 base, with 8 bases between. The CDR3 loop spans 13 amino acids. Per germline, CDR1 SQVTM and CDR2 ANQGSEA. DNA for the CDR3: TGCAGCGTTGAACGGGGTACGAACACTGAAGCTTTCTTT. Amino acids: CSVERGTNTEAFF.

This clonotype has just a few counts. The chain carries TRBV10-2 and TRBJ1-4, with 7 bases aligning to TRBD1. The CDR3 consists of 17 residues. With V trimmed by 3 bases and J by 2 bases, 9 bases remained unmatched. Germline CDR1 and CDR2: WSHSY and SAAADI. CDR3 protein: CASSEGRQGLTNEKLFF. For the CDR3, the DNA is TGCGCCAGCAGTGAAGGGAGACAGGGCCTCACTAATGAAAAACTGTTTTTT.

This clonotype appeared a few times. This sequence joins TRBV18 and TRBJ2-2, with TRBD1 identical over 9 bases. Per germline, CDR1 KGHSH and CDR2 LQKENI. V trimming: 3 bases; J trimming: 4 bases; junction bases outside the gene matches: 3. This CDR3 comprises 15 residues. The CDR3 bases are TGTGCCAGCTCACCCGAGGACAGGGGCACCGGGGAGCTGTTTTTT. Its translation is CASSPEDRGTGELFF.

This clonotype came up many times. This chain links TRBV20-1 with TRBJ2-5; 9 positions agree with TRBD2. The CDR3 covers 15 residues. From germline, CDR1 is DFQATT and CDR2 SNEGSKA (reference sequence). V shed 5 bases, J shed 5 bases, and the junction held 12 bases outside the gene matches. CDR3 protein: CSARAFSGSAETQYF. CDR3 nucleotides: TGCAGTGCTCGAGCGTTTAGCGGGAGCGCGGAGACCCAGTACTTC.

Ten or more counts support this clonotype. The V gene is TRBV5-1, the J gene TRBJ2-2; D possibly uses TRBD1 or TRBD2 (5 bases each). Germline CDR1 reads SGHRS; CDR2 reads YFSETQ. There are 14 residues in the CDR3. Trimming pared 2 bases from V and 5 bases from J, leaving 10 bases between. CDR3 bases: TGCGCCAGCAGCTTCCAGGGACGGACCGGGGAGCTGTTTTTT. Translating it yields CASSFQGRTGELFF.

This clonotype occurred a few times. This sequence may be a read error, since a much larger clone differs from it by one base. The chain carries TRBV7-9 and TRBJ2-2; no reliable D call. Looked up from germline, CDR1 is SEHNR and CDR2 is FQNEAQ (reference sequence). The V end lost 4 bases, the J end lost 7 bases, and 4 bases lay between the germline ends. The CDR3 is 11 residues long. The CDR3 is CASSSYGELFF. For the CDR3, the DNA is TGTGCCAGCAGCTCCTACGGGGAGCTGTTTTTT.

This clonotype was seen many times. This chain links TRBV27 with TRBJ2-3; D is ambiguous. Per the germline V gene, CDR1 is MNHEY and CDR2 is SMNVEV (reference sequence). Trimming removed 6 bases from V and 2 bases from J, with 9 bases in between. The CDR3 is 13 amino acids. The CDR3 here is CASRPANTDTQYF. For the CDR3, the DNA is TGTGCCAGCAGACCAGCTAACACAGATACGCAGTATTTT.

This clonotype was observed a handful of times. J is TRBJ2-2 and V is TRBV6-5, with a tentative D call TRBD2 (5 bases). The germline V gene encodes CDR1 MNHEY and CDR2 SVGAGI. V lost 6 bases to trimming and J lost 4 bases, with 12 bases between them. This CDR3 has 14 residues. CDR3 nucleotides: TGTGCCAGCAGACTCCCGCTAGCCACCGGGGAGCTGTTTTTT. It is translated as CASRLPLATGELFF.

This clonotype has just a few counts. This chain links TRBV4-2 with TRBJ2-7; 9 bases match TRBD2. The CDR3 totals 14 residues. With 5 bases clipped from V and 7 bases from J, the junction kept 9 bases outside the gene matches. CDR1 and CDR2 (germline): LGHNA, YNFKEQ. CDR3 sequence (DNA): TGTGCCAGCAGCGAGGGCGGGAGGGCAGGAGAGCAGTACTTC. Protein: CASSEGGRAGEQYF.

This clonotype was seen a handful of times. This chain links TRBV7-2 with TRBJ2-7, with TRBD2 identical over 9 bases. Germline values: CDR1 SGHTA, CDR2 FQGNSA. Trimming took 1 base from V and 2 from J; bases not matched to a gene: 3. The CDR3 length is 15 residues. CDR3 region: CASSLVSSGAYEQYF. The DNA of the CDR3 is TGTGCCAGCAGCTTAGTGTCTAGCGGGGCCTACGAGCAGTACTTC. The variable domain in full, with the rest retrieved from reference TRBV7-2 and TRBJ2-7, is GAGVSQSPSNKVTEKGKDVELRCDPISGHTALYWYRQSLGQGLEFLIYFQGNSAPDKSGLPSDRFSAERTGGSVSTLTIQRTQQEDSAVYLCASSLVSSGAYEQYFGPGTRLTVT.

The chain is built from TRBV5-4 and TRBJ2-3; D is unclear. The CDR3 contains 16 residues. Trimming removed 2 bases from V and 0 bases from J, with 13 bases in between. Per the germline V gene, CDR1 is SGHNT and CDR2 is YYREEE (reference sequence). As DNA, the CDR3 is TGTGCCAGCAGCTTCAAGATAGCCGATAGCACAGATACGCAGTATTTT. Amino acids: CASSFKIADSTDTQYF.

This clonotype was counted ten times or more. The V gene is TRBV6-6, the J gene TRBJ2-7, with D maybe TRBD2 (6 bases). V dropped 5 bases and J dropped 7 bases, with 9 bases sitting between them. Germline V CDR1 and CDR2: MNHNY, SVGAGI (reference sequence). The CDR3 is 11 amino acids. CDR3 protein: CASSTGGEQYF. The CDR3 DNA sequence: TGTGCCAGCAGTACCGGGGGAGAGCAGTACTTC.